Sequencing of this TCR beta chain was carried out in a study of cytomegalovirus exposure and HLA in healthy donors. Notes on the study in general: Cytomegalovirus association was listed for roughly 160 TCR beta chains.

Separation from the approximately 720-subject first cohort characterized the roughly 120-subject validation cohort, to which the donors belonged. The V end was cut by 0 bases, the J end by 6 bases, with 6 bases between. This CDR3 contains 13 residues. CDR1 and CDR2 (germline): MNHEY, SVGAGI. On this clone itself: Its matching antigen is unknown.

Repertoires were generated with immunoSEQ multiplex PCR, while TCRdb's copy carries only in-frame clones and drops some. This sample has 200,000 to 250,000 clones, with roughly 85% found just once. This sequence originates from a woman under 30 in good health and CMV-seronegative. The chain is built from TRBV6-5 and TRBJ1-5; no definite D call. Source material: PBMCs. The CDR3: CASSYSGSQPQHF. The CDR3 bases are TGTGCCAGCAGTTACTCTGGAAGTCAGCCCCAGCATTTT.